The 18 T cell receptor beta chains reported below all come from one sample, sequenced in a study of shared clonotypes between healthy human individuals. Sequencing used immunoSEQ multiplex PCR; TCRdb keeps in-frame clones, though not all of them. The profile shows 2 million to 2.5 million clones, around 90% of them singletons. The sequenced sample was naive CD4+ T cells from PBMCs. Subset given: CD45RA+ positively selected. Source of these receptors: a man aged 18 to 30 in good health. Some clones in this sample may be carry-over from other donors' samples.

The chain recombines TRBV29-1 with TRBJ1-5, with a possible D match to TRBD1 (5 bases). The CDR3 is made up of 14 amino acids. Germline V gene sequence: CDR1 SQVTM, CDR2 ANQGSEA. Trimming took off 4 bases at V and 4 bases at J, with 14 bases between the two ends. CDR3 loop: CSVVEGFSNQPQHF. CDR3 in DNA: TGCAGCGTTGTAGAGGGGTTTTCAAATCAGCCCCAGCATTTT.

CDR3: CASSLSGSGVYEQYF. As DNA, the CDR3 is TGTGCCAGCAGCTTAAGTGGTAGCGGGGTCTACGAGCAGTACTTC. The chain links TRBV7-3 to TRBJ2-7; 8 bases match TRBD2. Germline lookup yields CDR1 SGHTA and CDR2 FQGTGA. This CDR3 is 15 amino acids long. The ends lost 1 base at V and 3 bases at J; junction bases unmatched: 5. Looking up the rest from reference TRBV7-3 and TRBJ2-7 gives the full variable domain: GAGVSQTPSNKVTEKGKYVELRCDPISGHTALYWYRQSLGQGPEFLIYFQGTGAADDSGLPNDRFFAVRPEGSVSTLKIQRTERGDSAVYLCASSLSGSGVYEQYFGPGTRLTVT.

The V call is TRBV19, the J call TRBJ1-2; 7 nucleotides agree with TRBD1. The CDR3 contains 15 residues. Germline V gives CDR1 LNHDA, CDR2 SQIVND (reference sequence). Trimming at V came to 6 bases and at J to 7 bases, leaving 14 bases not matched to a gene. The CDR3 is CASRPHSGQAPGYTF. CDR3 nucleotide sequence: TGTGCCAGTAGACCTCATTCAGGACAGGCTCCTGGCTACACCTTC.

The chain joins TRBV5-1 to TRBJ2-2; D is uncertain. Germline V lookup: CDR1 SGHRS, CDR2 YFSETQ. V shed 1 base and J shed 0 bases, with 7 bases lying between them. The CDR3 totals 15 residues. DNA for the CDR3: TGCGCCAGCAGCTTGCGGGTCGCGAACACCGGGGAGCTGTTTTTT. Protein product: CASSLRVANTGELFF.

J is TRBJ2-7 and V is TRBV6-1; D is unclear. The CDR3 loop spans 16 amino acids. Germline V gives CDR1 MNHNS, CDR2 SASEGT. Between the trimmed V and J ends, which lost 0 bases and 0 bases, there was a span of 12 bases. The CDR3 region is CASSEAGVRSSYEQYF. In DNA, the CDR3 is TGTGCCAGCAGTGAAGCTGGTGTTAGGAGCTCCTACGAGCAGTACTTC.

Of note for this clone: The same CDR3 is also encoded by other DNA sequences in this sample. The chain uses TRBV18 and TRBJ1-5; 8 positions match TRBD1. This CDR3 spans 15 amino acids. Trimming cost V 3 bases and J 4 bases; bases outside gene matches: 5. The germline CDR1 and CDR2 sequences are KGHSH and LQKENI. CDR3 sequence: CASSPTGQGNQPQHF. CDR3 bases: TGTGCCAGCTCACCTACAGGACAGGGTAATCAGCCCCAGCATTTT.

Comment on this clone: Distinct nucleotide sequences in the sample also encode this CDR3. V usage is TRBV7-3 and J usage is TRBJ2-6; no firm D call. The germline V gene has CDR1 SGHTA and CDR2 FQGTGA. The CDR3 has 15 residues. V lost 2 bases to trimming and J lost 4 bases, with 9 bases between them. The CDR3 is CASSLSGSGANVLTF. The CDR3 region has the DNA TGTGCCAGCAGCTTATCCGGGTCCGGGGCCAACGTCCTGACTTTC.

The chain has TRBV5-1 and TRBJ2-2; TRBD2 matches at 14 bases. The CDR3 loop spans 17 amino acids. Germline lookup yields CDR1 SGHRS and CDR2 YFSETQ. V lost 4 bases, J lost 6 bases, and 8 bases stayed unmatched. In nucleotides, the CDR3 is TGCGCCAGCAGCCAACGAGGACTAGCGGGAGGCCCCGGGGAGCTGTTTTTT. The encoded protein is CASSQRGLAGGPGELFF.

The gene calls are TRBV11-1 and TRBJ2-3; D is perhaps TRBD2 (5 bases). The CDR3 has 14 amino acids. Trimming left V 3 bases short and J 6 bases short, with 13 bases between. Germline V CDR1 and CDR2: SGHAT, FQDESV (reference sequence). The CDR3 DNA is TGTGCCAGCAGCTTTAATAGGGAGACGGATACGCAGTATTTT. As protein: CASSFNRETDTQYF. The full variable domain, completed using reference TRBV11-1 and TRBJ2-3, is EAEVAQSPRYKITEKSQAVAFWCDPISGHATLYWYRQILGQGPELLVQFQDESVVDDSQLPKDRFSAERLKGVDSTLKIQPAELGDSAMYLCASSFNRETDTQYFGPGTRLTVL.

The rearrangement joins TRBV2 to TRBJ2-7; unclear D gene. Germline values: CDR1 SNHLY, CDR2 FYNNEI. Trimming took 4 bases from V and 2 from J, leaving 6 bases between them. The CDR3 totals 12 residues. The DNA for the CDR3 is TGTGCCAGCAGTGCGGCCGCCTACGAGCAGTACTTC. This gives the protein CASSAAAYEQYF.

V is TRBV19 and J is TRBJ2-2, with 7 bases identical to TRBD1. CDR1 is LNHDA, CDR2 SQIVND, per germline (reference sequence). The V segment lost 4 bases and the J segment 5 bases; nucleotides outside the gene matches: 16. CDR3 size: 18 residues. The CDR3 region has the DNA TGTGCCAGTAGTACCCGCTGGGGTGGCAGGGGGAGTACCGGGGAGCTGTTTTTT. Protein product: CASSTRWGGRGSTGELFF.

The chain couples TRBV2 to TRBJ2-7; a weak D match, TRBD1 (5 bases). V shed 11 bases and J shed 4 bases, with 18 bases lying between them. This CDR3 comprises 13 residues. Germline assignment: CDR1 SNHLY and CDR2 FYNNEI. The CDR3 loop is CASALTERYEQYF. CDR3 bases: TGTGCCTCCGCTTTGACAGAGAGATACGAGCAGTACTTC.

The chain carries TRBV7-3 and TRBJ2-1; D is possibly TRBD2 (6 bases). V dropped 5 bases and J dropped 4 bases, with 9 bases sitting between them. The CDR3 runs to 13 residues. Germline lookup yields CDR1 SGHTA and CDR2 FQGTGA. The CDR3 is CASSPGTYNEQFF. The CDR3, as DNA: TGTGCCAGCAGCCCTGGGACTTACAATGAGCAGTTCTTC.

This chain links TRBV28 with TRBJ2-2; either TRBD1 or TRBD2 may fit D (6 bases each). With 6 bases removed from V and 1 base from J, the gap between germline ends came to 12 bases. Germline V lookup: CDR1 MDHEN, CDR2 SYDVKM. The CDR3 is 15 residues long. As DNA, the CDR3 is TGTGCCAGCAGGGCGGGGACATTGAACACCGGGGAGCTGTTTTTT. Its translation: CASRAGTLNTGELFF.

The chain couples TRBV2 to TRBJ1-5, with a possible D match to TRBD1 (6 bases). V was clipped by 3 bases and J by 5 bases, with 14 bases between them. The CDR3 extends over 15 amino acids. Per germline, CDR1 SNHLY and CDR2 FYNNEI. CDR3 sequence reads: CASSDYRAGDQPQHF. CDR3 nucleotide sequence: TGTGCCAGCAGTGATTACAGGGCAGGGGATCAGCCCCAGCATTTT.

The chain joins TRBV18 to TRBJ2-7; no definite D call. The germline V and J ends were trimmed by 3 bases and 6 bases, with 9 bases remaining between them. Germline CDR1 reads KGHSH; CDR2 reads LQKENI. The CDR3 is made up of 12 amino acids. CDR3 coding DNA: TGTGCCAGCTCACCTCAAGTCGGCGAGCAGTACTTC. It encodes CASSPQVGEQYF.

This chain connects TRBV30 to TRBJ2-1; TRBD2 aligns across 10 bases. This CDR3 spans 15 amino acids. V gave up 3 bases and J gave up 2 bases; unmatched junction bases: 4. Germline CDR1 is GTSNPN and CDR2 is SVGIG (reference sequence). The CDR3: CAWRVLAGAYNEQFF. Here the CDR3 DNA reads TGTGCCTGGAGGGTTCTAGCGGGAGCCTACAATGAGCAGTTCTTC.

V and J are TRBV11-3 and TRBJ2-1, with D hard to call. This CDR3 is 17 amino acids long. The V gene's germline CDR1 is SGHNT and CDR2 YENEEA. Trimming removed 4 bases at V and 4 bases at J, with 20 bases between. DNA for the CDR3: TGTGCCAGCAGCTCTTCCTTTGGTGGAGCACTATACAATGAGCAGTTCTTC. It translates to CASSSSFGGALYNEQFF.